A selection of T cell receptor beta chains follows, all from one sample in a study of identical twins. TCRdb re-called the 5' RACE reads with MiXCR, one entry per CDR3 protein. Of 700,000 to 950,000 distinct CDR3 sequences listed, approximately 13% are singletons. In addition, the sample was reused for a study of yellow fever vaccine responses in identical twins.

Sequenced material: PBMCs. All receptors derive from a woman younger than 35 in good health. The CDR3 runs from the conserved cysteine through the conserved F or W. The D gene is left open where the match is weak. Expanded clones are given a class, and other clones once, few, many or no size at all.

TRBJ1-2 TRBV2 NA few 13 TGTGCCAGTCTTAGCTTCGGTGGCTATGGCTACACCTTC CASLSFGGYGYTF
TRBJ1-2 TRBV5-1 NA NA 15 TGCGCCAGCAGCTTGGGGGACGGAATCTCCTATGGCTACACCTTC CASSLGDGISYGYTF
TRBJ1-6 TRBV10-3 NA few 15 TGTGCCATCAGTGATTCCGGGACACCTAATTCACCCCTCCACTTT CAISDSGTPNSPLHF
TRBJ2-5 TRBV12-3/TRBV12-4 NA few 16 TGTGCCAGCAGTTTATTTCAAGCATCTTCAGGCCAGACCCAGTACTTC CASSLFQASSGQTQYF
TRBJ2-1 TRBV10-2 TRBD2 NA 15 TGCGCCAGCAGTGACCCCCCTAGCGGATACAATGAGCAGTTCTTC CASSDPPSGYNEQFF
TRBJ2-3 TRBV5-1 NA NA 15 TGCGCCAGCAGCTTGGCGGGAGTCTTCGCAGATACGCAGTATTTT CASSLAGVFADTQYF
TRBJ1-6 TRBV15 TRBD1 NA 18 TGTGCCACCAGCAGCCAAGGACAGGGGAGCTCCTATAATTCACCCCTCCACTTT CATSSQGQGSSYNSPLHF
TRBJ2-5 TRBV7-2 NA NA 15 TGTGCCAGCAGCTTGGGGCTTGTCCCCCAAGAGACCCAGTACTTC CASSLGLVPQETQYF
TRBJ1-5 TRBV28 NA few 13 TGTGCCAGCAGTTTCTTCGGGGGGCAGCCCCAGCATTTT CASSFFGGQPQHF
TRBJ2-7 TRBV11-2 NA NA 15 TGTGCCAGCAGCTTAGGTCAGGGAAATTCCTACGAGCAGTACTTC CASSLGQGNSYEQYF
TRBJ2-1 TRBV5-1 NA NA 16 TGCGCCAGCAGCTTCCCAACGGAGAGCTCCTACAATGAGCAGTTCTTC CASSFPTESSYNEQFF
TRBJ2-7 TRBV21-1 NA NA 14 TGTGCCAGCACAACGGGGAGGCACCGCTACGAGCAGTACTTC CASTTGRHRYEQYF
TRBJ2-1 TRBV5-6 TRBD2 NA 16 TGTGCCGGGGGTGAGGTGGACCTAGCGGGAGAACATGAGCAGTTCTTC CAGGEVDLAGEHEQFF
TRBJ2-7 TRBV27 NA NA 16 TGTGCCAGCAGCCAATTGGGGGGTCCCCTCTCCTACGAGCAGTACTTC CASSQLGGPLSYEQYF
TRBJ2-7 TRBV20-1 NA NA 13 TGCAGTGCTAGAGATTTGGGTTTCTACGAGCAGTACTTC CSARDLGFYEQYF
TRBJ1-2 TRBV20-1 NA few 15 TGCAGTGCTAGAGATTCACGACTAGCTAACTATGGCTACACCTTC CSARDSRLANYGYTF
TRBJ2-7 TRBV10-1 NA NA 14 TGCGCCAGCAGCGCGCGGGTGGGGGCGAACGAGCAGTACTTC CASSARVGANEQYF
TRBJ2-3 TRBV7-2 NA NA 15 TGTGCCAGCAGCTTAGCGCTCGTAGAGGCAGATACGCAGTATTTT CASSLALVEADTQYF
TRBJ2-7 TRBV29-1 NA NA 11 TGCAGCGTTGTCGGCAGCGAGCGGCAGTACTTC CSVVGSERQYF
TRBJ2-1 TRBV7-2 NA NA 16 TGTGCCAGCAGCTTAGTAGGGGGCGCTGCGGGAAATGAGCAGTTCTTC CASSLVGGAAGNEQFF
TRBJ2-5 TRBV3-1 TRBD1 many 17 TGTGCCAGCAGCCGGACTACGGGACAGGCGTACCAAGAGACCCAGTACTTC CASSRTTGQAYQETQYF
TRBJ1-2 TRBV4-1 TRBD1 NA 15 TGCGCCAGCAGCCACACACAGGGGGCTCACTATGGCTACACCTTC CASSHTQGAHYGYTF
TRBJ1-1 TRBV3-1 NA few 12 TGTGCCAGCAGCCAGTACAGCACTGAAGCTTTCTTT CASSQYSTEAFF
TRBJ1-1 TRBV7-9 NA NA 14 TGTGCCAGCAGCTTTCCAGGGCTCGACACTGAAGCTTTCTTT CASSFPGLDTEAFF
TRBJ2-3 TRBV15 NA many 16 TGTGCCACCAGCAGAGATCGGGACTTCCCCACAGATACGCAGTATTTT CATSRDRDFPTDTQYF
TRBJ1-2 TRBV28 NA few 12 TGTGCCAGCAGTTTCCGGCAATATGGCTACACCTTC CASSFRQYGYTF
TRBJ1-1 TRBV3-1 TRBD1 few 15 TGTGCCAGCAGCCAGCGGACAGGGACAAACACTGAAGCTTTCTTT CASSQRTGTNTEAFF
TRBJ1-2 TRBV12-3/TRBV12-4 TRBD1 NA 16 TGTGCCAGCAGTTTCTCAGGACAGGGAAGTACTTATGGCTACACCTTC CASSFSGQGSTYGYTF
TRBJ1-1 TRBV6-5 TRBD1 few 15 TGTGCCAGCAGTTTGAGACAGGGTCAGACCTTTGAAGCTTTCTTT CASSLRQGQTFEAFF
TRBJ2-3 TRBV2 TRBD2 few 16 TGTGCCAGCAGTGAAGGAAGCGGGGGGGCATCAGATACGCAGTATTTT CASSEGSGGASDTQYF
TRBJ1-1 TRBV12-3/TRBV12-4 NA few 16 TGTGCCAGCAGTTTACGACAGGTTCGACTAAACACTGAAGCTTTCTTT CASSLRQVRLNTEAFF
TRBJ1-1 TRBV29-1 NA few 14 TGCAGCGTTGGTCGGTATGGGGAAGGATCCTTAGCTTTCTTT CSVGRYGEGSLAFF
TRBJ2-5 TRBV6-6 NA many 12 TGTGCCAGCAGGAAACTAGGGGAGACCCAGTACTTC CASRKLGETQYF
TRBJ1-2 TRBV11-1 TRBD1 few 14 TGTGCCAGCAGCAGCCAGACAGGGAATAACGGCTACACCTTC CASSSQTGNNGYTF
TRBJ2-2 TRBV27 NA NA 16 TGTGCCAGCAGTTTATCGCCAGGGTTGTACACCGGGGAGCTGTTTTTT CASSLSPGLYTGELFF
TRBJ2-5 TRBV5-1 NA few 16 TGCGCCAGCAGCTTGATCGGGACCAGGGGCCAAGAGACCCAGTACTTC CASSLIGTRGQETQYF
TRBJ2-3 TRBV2 NA few 13 TGTGCCAGCAAGAGACAGACCACAGATACGCAGTATTTT CASKRQTTDTQYF